The 31 T cell receptor beta chains given below trace back to one sample, sequenced in a study of T cells in Graves' hyperthyroidism and ophthalmopathy. Using RNA transcripts as the source, TCR beta CDR3 regions were amplified. HTBI primers were the set used in a first-round RT-PCR of the TCR CDR3. TCRdb independently ran MiXCR on the multiplex PCR reads; one entry per CDR3 protein. The sample carries around 400,000 distinct CDR3 sequences, roughly 15% recorded once. Sequenced input: blood. These receptors came from a woman in her sixties or seventies with Graves' ophthalmopathy.

This clonotype was recorded many times. The chain links TRBV28 to TRBJ1-1, with TRBD1 as a possible D gene (6 bases). The length of the CDR3 is 13 residues. V shed 7 bases and J shed 1 base, with 10 bases lying between them. Germline V lookup: CDR1 MDHEN, CDR2 SYDVKM. CDR3 loop: CASTRTENTEAFF. In nucleotides, the CDR3 is TGTGCCAGCACCCGGACAGAGAACACTGAAGCTTTCTTT.

This clonotype appeared many times. The rearrangement links TRBV20-1 to TRBJ2-7; D possibly uses TRBD1 or TRBD2 (5 bases each). V was pared by 8 bases and J by 0 bases, with 17 bases between. The CDR3 sequence is 14 residues long. CDR1 and CDR2 from the germline V gene are DFQATT and SNEGSKA (reference sequence). CDR3 region: CSLGESLFSYEQYF. CDR3 DNA sequence: TGCAGTCTGGGGGAGTCTCTGTTCTCCTACGAGCAGTACTTC.

This clonotype was seen a handful of times. The chain has TRBV4-1 and TRBJ2-3; 10 positions match TRBD1. The CDR3 covers 21 residues. Germline CDR1 reads MGHRA; CDR2 reads YSYEKL. V gave up 5 bases and J gave up 0 bases; unmatched junction bases: 20. The CDR3 protein is CASSYLTGTGVSGRSTDTQYF. The CDR3 bases are TGCGCCAGCAGCTATTTAACCGGGACAGGGGTTTCGGGACGGAGCACAGATACGCAGTATTTT.

The genes are TRBV5-1 and TRBJ2-3; 11 bases are shared with TRBD2. V was clipped by 2 bases and J by 1 base; unmatched bases: 3. CDR3 size: 16 residues. Germline-derived CDR1 and CDR2 are SGHRS and YFSETQ. The CDR3 DNA reads as TGCGCCAGCAGCTTTCCGGGACTAGCGGGCACAGATACGCAGTATTTT. It specifies CASSFPGLAGTDTQYF.

The chain has TRBV9 and TRBJ2-1; 9 bases are a match to TRBD2. V lost 3 bases, J lost 7 bases, and 5 bases stayed unmatched. The CDR3 has 14 amino acids. CDR1 and CDR2 (germline): SGDLS, YYNGEE. The CDR3 sequence is CASSGWTSANEQFF. The CDR3 nucleotides read TGTGCCAGCAGCGGATGGACTAGCGCGAATGAGCAGTTCTTC.

CDR3 sequence: CASSAGTSVSYEQYF. The CDR3 region has the DNA TGCGCCAGCAGCGCGGGGACTAGCGTATCCTACGAGCAGTACTTC. The chain carries TRBV5-1 and TRBJ2-7; 10 nucleotides line up with TRBD2. Per the germline V gene, CDR1 is SGHRS and CDR2 is YFSETQ. The CDR3 runs 15 residues. Unmatched junction bases numbered 5, after V lost 4 bases and J lost 1 base.

This clonotype has ten or more counts. The chain carries TRBV3-1 and TRBJ2-5; D may match TRBD1 or TRBD2 (5 bases each). CDR3 length: 15 amino acids. The germline V gene encodes CDR1 LGHDT and CDR2 YNNKEL (reference sequence). V was pared by 3 bases and J by 1 base, with 12 bases between. CDR3 sequence: CASSQLGDLQETQYF. CDR3 in DNA: TGTGCCAGCAGCCAGCTAGGGGACCTCCAAGAGACCCAGTACTTC.

This clonotype has only a few counts. V is TRBV3-1 and J is TRBJ1-6; D may be TRBD1 (5 bases). Germline assignment: CDR1 LGHDT and CDR2 YNNKEL (reference sequence). The CDR3 is 18 amino acids. Trimming left V 0 bases short and J 0 bases short, with 12 bases between. CDR3 DNA: TGTGCCAGCAGCCAAGATGGAGACAGCAGCTCCTATAATTCACCCCTCCACTTT. Protein sequence: CASSQDGDSSSYNSPLHF.

This clonotype occurred many times. The chain is built from TRBV13 and TRBJ1-2; 11 nucleotides match TRBD1. The CDR3 is 13 residues long. Germline CDR1 and CDR2: PRHDT and FYEKMQ (reference sequence). V trimming: 4 bases; J trimming: 8 bases; junction bases outside the gene matches: 3. Here the CDR3 DNA reads TGTGCCAGCAGCTGGGACAGGGGGGACGGCTACACCTTC. As protein: CASSWDRGDGYTF.

The chain carries TRBV19 and TRBJ1-4, with D possibly TRBD1 on 5 matching bases. CDR1 and CDR2 from the germline V gene are LNHDA and SQIVND (reference sequence). The CDR3 loop spans 15 amino acids. With 6 bases removed from V and 7 bases from J, the gap between germline ends came to 18 bases. The CDR3 spells CASRTSGNWAEKLFF. The DNA for the CDR3 is TGTGCCAGTAGAACCTCAGGGAACTGGGCTGAAAAACTGTTTTTT.

There are a few counts of this clonotype. The J gene is TRBJ2-4, the V gene TRBV19, with D possibly called TRBD1 or TRBD2 (6 bases each). Germline values: CDR1 LNHDA, CDR2 SQIVND (reference sequence). This CDR3 contains 15 residues. V was pared by 6 bases and J by 7 bases, with 19 bases between. In DNA, the CDR3 is TGTGCCAGTAGCCTCCAAGGGGGGAGAGGGAACATTCAGTACTTC. It specifies CASSLQGGRGNIQYF.

This clonotype has a handful of counts. The rearrangement joins TRBV6-2 or TRBV6-3 to TRBJ2-2; perhaps TRBD1 as D (6 bases). This CDR3 has 15 amino acids. V was trimmed by 6 bases and J by 4 bases, leaving 15 bases between them. CDR1 and CDR2 (germline): MNHEY, SVGEGT. The CDR3 nucleotides are TGTGCCAGCAGGGGGAAGGGGGAAGGCACCGGGGAGCTGTTTTTT. Its translation is CASRGKGEGTGELFF.

This clonotype was observed a handful of times. This chain links TRBV14 with TRBJ2-7; TRBD2 agrees at 8 bases. Trimming removed 3 bases from V and 2 bases from J; junction bases left unmatched: 3. The CDR3 length is 14 residues. CDR1 SGHDN and CDR2 FVKESK come from the germline V gene. The CDR3 region has the DNA TGTGCCAGCAGCCAGGGACTAGATCCCTACGAGCAGTACTTC. This encodes CASSQGLDPYEQYF.

This clonotype was detected many times. This sequence joins TRBV28 and TRBJ2-5; no clear D gene. From germline, CDR1 is MDHEN and CDR2 SYDVKM. The CDR3 loop spans 13 amino acids. Deletions cut 6 bases from V and 5 bases from J, with 13 bases between. CDR3 protein: CASSSPAVETQYF. DNA of the CDR3: TGTGCCAGCAGCTCCCCTGCCGTTGAGACCCAGTACTTC.

This clonotype was counted a single time. CDR3 region: CASTVGGTSTDTQYF. As DNA, the CDR3 is TGTGCCAGCACGGTTGGCGGAACTAGCACAGATACGCAGTATTTT. The J gene is TRBJ2-3, the V gene TRBV12-3 or TRBV12-4; D remains unclear. The CDR3 runs to 15 residues. Trimming removed 7 bases at V and 0 bases at J, with 14 bases between.

This clonotype has a count of ten or more. The chain carries TRBV11-2 and TRBJ2-7; 8 nucleotides line up with TRBD2. Per the germline V gene, CDR1 is SGHAT and CDR2 is FQNNGV. V trimming: 3 bases; J trimming: 0 bases; junction bases outside the gene matches: 4. The CDR3 loop spans 15 amino acids. The CDR3 nucleotides read TGTGCCAGCAGCTTTAGCCTAGCGGGCTCCTACGAGCAGTACTTC. Protein sequence: CASSFSLAGSYEQYF.

This clonotype occurred many times. J is TRBJ1-1 and V is TRBV30; 9 bases are shared with TRBD1. Germline CDR1 GTSNPN, CDR2 SVGIG (reference sequence). V shed 7 bases and J 5 bases; nucleotides not matched to a gene: 8. This CDR3 is 13 amino acids long. In DNA, the CDR3 is TGTGCCTCCTTGACAGGGGGACTTACTGAAGCTTTCTTT. Its translation is CASLTGGLTEAFF.

In its sample, this clonotype was seen a few times. The chain recombines TRBV24-1 with TRBJ2-2, with D possibly being TRBD2 (5 bases). The CDR3 runs to 15 residues. CDR1 is KGHDR and CDR2 is SFDVKD in the germline V gene. Trimming removed 4 bases at V and 6 bases at J, with 14 bases between. The CDR3 nucleotides read TGTGCCACCAGTGACCCGTTGGCTAGCCCCGGGGAGCTGTTTTTT. This encodes CATSDPLASPGELFF.

In this sample, this clonotype turned up many times. The CDR3 sequence is CASSRTTGGGSPLHF. The CDR3 region has the DNA TGCGCCAGCAGCCGAACGACAGGGGGCGGTTCACCCCTCCACTTT. The chain is built from TRBV5-1 and TRBJ1-6; 10 bases align to TRBD1. The CDR3 is 15 residues long. Germline lookup yields CDR1 SGHRS and CDR2 YFSETQ. V lost 4 bases to trimming and J lost 9 bases; unmatched junction nucleotides: 7.

This clonotype was counted ten times or more. The rearrangement joins TRBV5-1 to TRBJ1-1, with a weak D call TRBD1 (6 bases). Trimming took off 4 bases at V and 1 base at J, with 11 bases between the two ends. This CDR3 region has 14 residues. From germline, CDR1 is SGHRS and CDR2 YFSETQ. The CDR3 nucleotides are TGCGCCAGCAGCCTCATACAGGGGAACACTGAAGCTTTCTTT. Amino acids: CASSLIQGNTEAFF.

This clonotype was detected only a few times. The rearrangement links TRBV12-3 or TRBV12-4 to TRBJ1-5, with TRBD1 matching over 7 bases. The CDR3 covers 15 residues. The V segment lost 2 bases and the J segment 3 bases; nucleotides outside the gene matches: 4. The CDR3 here is CASSLYRGINQPQHF. CDR3 DNA sequence: TGTGCCAGCAGTTTATACAGGGGAATCAATCAGCCCCAGCATTTT.

This clonotype came up many times. V usage is TRBV2 and J usage is TRBJ2-5; TRBD2 agrees at 8 bases. This CDR3 comprises 18 residues. Unmatched junction bases numbered 17, after V lost 6 bases and J lost 2 bases. Germline V gene lookup returns CDR1 SNHLY and CDR2 FYNNEI. This CDR3 is CASSQVGVSGTLQETQYF. In nucleotides, the CDR3 is TGTGCCAGCAGCCAAGTCGGGGTTAGCGGGACTCTACAAGAGACCCAGTACTTC.

This clonotype showed up many times. The rearrangement uses TRBV28 and TRBJ2-5; no definite D call. Trimming removed 2 bases from V and 2 bases from J, with 18 bases in between. CDR1 is MDHEN and CDR2 is SYDVKM in the germline V gene. CDR3 length: 17 amino acids. The CDR3 region is CASSLGLIQSPQETQYF. The CDR3 nucleotides are TGTGCCAGCAGTTTAGGGCTCATACAGTCCCCACAAGAGACCCAGTACTTC.

This clonotype has at least ten counts. V gene TRBV13 combines with J gene TRBJ2-5; 8 bases match TRBD1. V lost 8 bases, J lost 0 bases, and 11 bases stayed unmatched. The CDR3 is made up of 16 amino acids. Per the germline V gene, CDR1 is PRHDT and CDR2 is FYEKMQ (reference sequence). The CDR3 protein is CASAGGLLSYQETQYF. The CDR3 DNA is TGTGCCAGCGCAGGGGGCCTTCTCTCGTACCAAGAGACCCAGTACTTC.

This clonotype appeared many times. The chain uses TRBV7-8 and TRBJ2-7, with 9 bases fitting TRBD2. J gave up 9 bases and V 5 bases, and 14 bases lay outside the gene matches. The germline V gene encodes CDR1 SGHVS and CDR2 FQNEAQ. CDR3 length: 15 amino acids. The CDR3 loop reads CASSPLAGVLFGQYF. DNA for the CDR3: TGTGCCAGCAGCCCGTTAGCGGGAGTTCTCTTTGGGCAGTACTTC. Supplemented by reference TRBV7-8 and TRBJ2-7, the full variable domain reads GAGVSQSPRYKVAKRGQDVALRCDPISGHVSLFWYQQALGQGPEFLTYFQNEAQLDKSGLPSDRFFAERPEGSVSTLKIQRTQQEDSAVYLCASSPLAGVLFGQYFGPGTRLTVT.

Remarks on this clonotype: A single base separates this from a much larger clone, so it may be a read error. This chain joins TRBV20-1 and TRBJ2-3; perhaps TRBD2 as D (5 bases). CDR1 and CDR2 (germline): DFQATT, SNEGSKA (reference sequence). Trimming stripped 7 bases from V and 4 bases from J, with 15 bases between. This CDR3 has 13 amino acids. The CDR3 DNA follows: TGCAGTGGGGGTTCGGGATTCGCAGATACGCAGTATTTT. This translates into CSGGSGFADTQYF.

This clonotype has at least ten counts. The chain uses TRBV5-1 and TRBJ2-3; D is unresolved. Trimming left V 4 bases short and J 6 bases short, with 18 bases between. Germline loops: CDR1 SGHRS, CDR2 YFSETQ. The CDR3 is 15 residues long. CDR3 nucleotides: TGCGCCAGCAGCCCTCTCTATAGCCTCCCGGATACGCAGTATTTT. Translating gives CASSPLYSLPDTQYF.

Many counts were recorded for this clonotype. The CDR3 nucleotides read TGTGCCAGCAGAGCCCCTGGAGCCAGGGGATATGGCTACACCTTC. Its translation: CASRAPGARGYGYTF. J is TRBJ1-2 and V is TRBV28, with a possible D match to TRBD1 (6 bases). Between the trimmed V and J ends, which lost 6 bases and 5 bases, there was a span of 19 bases. Germline lookup yields CDR1 MDHEN and CDR2 SYDVKM. The CDR3 runs 15 residues.

This clonotype was observed a few times. V is TRBV19 and J is TRBJ2-1; the D is unclear. Trimming removed 3 bases at V and 2 bases at J, with 5 bases between. The CDR3 is 13 amino acids. Germline loops: CDR1 LNHDA, CDR2 SQIVND (reference sequence). In DNA form, the CDR3 reads TGTGCCAGTAGTATGAGACCCTACAATGAGCAGTTCTTC. It encodes CASSMRPYNEQFF.

The chain recombines TRBV29-1 with TRBJ2-7; 7 positions match TRBD2. This CDR3 contains 13 residues. J lost 5 bases, V lost 4 bases, and 8 bases had no gene match. Germline V gene data show CDR1 as SQVTM and CDR2 as ANQGSEA. The CDR3 DNA follows: TGCAGCGTTGGGGCTAGCGGTCCGGACGAGCAGTACTTC. Translation: CSVGASGPDEQYF.

In this sample, this clonotype turned up many times. This chain links TRBV3-1 with TRBJ2-3, with 13 bases lining up with TRBD2. Trimming took 1 base from V and 4 from J; bases not matched to a gene: 2. The CDR3 has 16 amino acids. Germline V gene lookup returns CDR1 LGHDT and CDR2 YNNKEL (reference sequence). The CDR3 reads CASSQGLAGGSDTQYF. CDR3 DNA: TGTGCCAGCAGCCAAGGACTAGCGGGAGGTTCAGATACGCAGTATTTT.